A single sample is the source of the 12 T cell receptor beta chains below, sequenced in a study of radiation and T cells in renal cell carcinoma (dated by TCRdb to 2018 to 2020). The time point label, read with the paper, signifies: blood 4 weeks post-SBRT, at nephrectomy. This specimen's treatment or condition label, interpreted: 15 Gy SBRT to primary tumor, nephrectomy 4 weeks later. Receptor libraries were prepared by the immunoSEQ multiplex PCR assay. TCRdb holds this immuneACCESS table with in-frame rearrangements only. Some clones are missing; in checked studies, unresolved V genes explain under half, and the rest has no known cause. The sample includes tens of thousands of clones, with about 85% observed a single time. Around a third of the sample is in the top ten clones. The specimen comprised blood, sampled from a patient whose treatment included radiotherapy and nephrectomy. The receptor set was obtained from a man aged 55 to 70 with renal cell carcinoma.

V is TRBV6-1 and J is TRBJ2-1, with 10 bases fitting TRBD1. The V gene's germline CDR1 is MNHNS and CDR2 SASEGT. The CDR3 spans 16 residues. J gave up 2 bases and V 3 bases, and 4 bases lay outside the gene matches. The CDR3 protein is CASSETGGSAYNEQFF. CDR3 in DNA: TGTGCCAGCAGTGAGACAGGGGGCTCAGCCTACAATGAGCAGTTCTTC.

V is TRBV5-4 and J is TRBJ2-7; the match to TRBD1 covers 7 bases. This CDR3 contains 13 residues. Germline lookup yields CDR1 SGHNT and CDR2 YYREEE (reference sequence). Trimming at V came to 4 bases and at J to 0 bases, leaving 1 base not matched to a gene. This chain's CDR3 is CASSPGGSYEQYF. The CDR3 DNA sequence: TGTGCCAGCAGCCCAGGGGGCTCCTACGAGCAGTACTTC.

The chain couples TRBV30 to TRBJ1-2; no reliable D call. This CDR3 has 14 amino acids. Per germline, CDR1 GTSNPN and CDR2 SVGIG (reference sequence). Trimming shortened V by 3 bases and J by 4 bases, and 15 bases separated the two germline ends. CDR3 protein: CAWRLRPYLYGYTF. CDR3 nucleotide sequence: TGTGCCTGGAGGTTAAGGCCCTACCTCTATGGCTACACCTTC.

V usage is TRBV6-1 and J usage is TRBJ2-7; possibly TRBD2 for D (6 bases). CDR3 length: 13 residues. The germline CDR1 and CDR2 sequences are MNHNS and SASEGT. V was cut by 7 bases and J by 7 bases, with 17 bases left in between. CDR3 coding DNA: TGTGCCAGCATACAAGCGGAGGCGGGGGAGCAGTACTTC. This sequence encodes CASIQAEAGEQYF.

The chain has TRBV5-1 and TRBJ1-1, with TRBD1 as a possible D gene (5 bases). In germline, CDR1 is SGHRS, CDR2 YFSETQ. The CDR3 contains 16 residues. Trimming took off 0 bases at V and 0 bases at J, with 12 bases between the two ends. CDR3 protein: CASSLGSTGLNTEAFF. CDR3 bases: TGCGCCAGCAGCTTGGGTTCTACAGGCCTGAACACTGAAGCTTTCTTT.

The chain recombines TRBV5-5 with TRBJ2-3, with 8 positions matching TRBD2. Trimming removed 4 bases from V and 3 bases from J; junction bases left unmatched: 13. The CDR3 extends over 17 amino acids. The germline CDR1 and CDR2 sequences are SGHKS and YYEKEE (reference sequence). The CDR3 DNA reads TGTGCCAGCAGCCGTCGAGCCGAAGCGGGAGCGACAGATACGCAGTATTTT. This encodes CASSRRAEAGATDTQYF.

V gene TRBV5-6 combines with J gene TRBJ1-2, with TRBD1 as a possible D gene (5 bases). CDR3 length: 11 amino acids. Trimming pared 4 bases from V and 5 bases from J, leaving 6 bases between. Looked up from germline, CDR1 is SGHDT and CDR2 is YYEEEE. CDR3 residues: CASSAGYGYTF. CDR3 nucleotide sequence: TGTGCCAGCAGCGCAGGGTATGGCTACACCTTC.

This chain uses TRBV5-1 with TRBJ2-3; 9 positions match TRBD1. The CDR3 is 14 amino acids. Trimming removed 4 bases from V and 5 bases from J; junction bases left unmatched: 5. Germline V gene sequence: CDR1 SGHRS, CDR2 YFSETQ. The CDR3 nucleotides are TGCGCCAGCAGCATACAGGGACAGGGAGATACGCAGTATTTT. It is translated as CASSIQGQGDTQYF. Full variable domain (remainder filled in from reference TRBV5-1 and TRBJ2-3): KAGVTQTPRYLIKTRGQQVTLSCSPISGHRSVSWYQQTPGQGLQFLFEYFSETQRNKGNFPGRFSGRQFSNSRSEMNVSTLELGDSALYLCASSIQGQGDTQYFGPGTRLTVL.

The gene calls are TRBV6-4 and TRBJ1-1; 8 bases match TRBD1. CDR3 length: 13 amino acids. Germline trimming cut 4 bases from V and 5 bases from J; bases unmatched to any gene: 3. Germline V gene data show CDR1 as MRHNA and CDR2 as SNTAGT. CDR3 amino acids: CASSADRGTEAFF. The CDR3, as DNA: TGTGCCAGCAGTGCCGACAGGGGAACTGAAGCTTTCTTT.

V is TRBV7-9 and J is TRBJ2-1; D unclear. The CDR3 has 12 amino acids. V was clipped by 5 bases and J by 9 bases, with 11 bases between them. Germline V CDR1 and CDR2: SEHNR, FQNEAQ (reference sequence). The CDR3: CASSVGWGEQFF. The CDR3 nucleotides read TGTGCCAGCAGCGTAGGCTGGGGTGAGCAGTTCTTC.

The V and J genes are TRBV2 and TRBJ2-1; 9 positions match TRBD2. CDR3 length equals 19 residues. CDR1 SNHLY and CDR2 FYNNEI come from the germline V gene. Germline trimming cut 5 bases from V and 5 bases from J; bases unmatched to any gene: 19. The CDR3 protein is CASSPPAGGGRAPDNEQFF. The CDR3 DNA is TGTGCCAGCAGTCCTCCCGCGGGGGGCGGGAGGGCCCCCGACAATGAGCAGTTCTTC.

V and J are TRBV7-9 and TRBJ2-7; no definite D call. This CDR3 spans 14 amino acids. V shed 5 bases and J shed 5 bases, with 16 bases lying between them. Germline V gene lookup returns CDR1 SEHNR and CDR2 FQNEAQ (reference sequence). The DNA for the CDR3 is TGTGCCAGCAGCCCAGCTACCGGTTACGACGAGCAGTACTTC. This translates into CASSPATGYDEQYF.